Described below is a single TCR beta chain sequence and its context. Four PCR rounds used nested alpha and beta constant region primers plus the SP2 primer. Blood and skin TCR RNA was reverse transcribed with alpha and beta constant primers. TCRdb recomputed calls from the 5' RACE reads with MiXCR, one row per CDR3 protein. The data contain tens of thousands of distinct CDR3 sequences, over 6% of them singletons. This specimen belongs to a study of naive and memory T cell subsets. The germline gives CDR1 MDHEN, CDR2 SYDVKM. This CDR3 is 13 amino acids long. Trimming shortened V by 1 base and J by 1 base, and 4 bases separated the two germline ends. TCR cDNA received a 3' ligated oligonucleotide that carried a UMI. Whole blood, 2.5 ml, came from adult healthy volunteers.

The chain links TRBV28 to TRBJ2-5, with unresolved D. The sequence derives from a female donor in good health. The CDR3 loop reads CASSLYSQETQYF. The CDR3 nucleotides are TGTGCCAGCAGTTTATATTCCCAAGAGACCCAGTACTTC.